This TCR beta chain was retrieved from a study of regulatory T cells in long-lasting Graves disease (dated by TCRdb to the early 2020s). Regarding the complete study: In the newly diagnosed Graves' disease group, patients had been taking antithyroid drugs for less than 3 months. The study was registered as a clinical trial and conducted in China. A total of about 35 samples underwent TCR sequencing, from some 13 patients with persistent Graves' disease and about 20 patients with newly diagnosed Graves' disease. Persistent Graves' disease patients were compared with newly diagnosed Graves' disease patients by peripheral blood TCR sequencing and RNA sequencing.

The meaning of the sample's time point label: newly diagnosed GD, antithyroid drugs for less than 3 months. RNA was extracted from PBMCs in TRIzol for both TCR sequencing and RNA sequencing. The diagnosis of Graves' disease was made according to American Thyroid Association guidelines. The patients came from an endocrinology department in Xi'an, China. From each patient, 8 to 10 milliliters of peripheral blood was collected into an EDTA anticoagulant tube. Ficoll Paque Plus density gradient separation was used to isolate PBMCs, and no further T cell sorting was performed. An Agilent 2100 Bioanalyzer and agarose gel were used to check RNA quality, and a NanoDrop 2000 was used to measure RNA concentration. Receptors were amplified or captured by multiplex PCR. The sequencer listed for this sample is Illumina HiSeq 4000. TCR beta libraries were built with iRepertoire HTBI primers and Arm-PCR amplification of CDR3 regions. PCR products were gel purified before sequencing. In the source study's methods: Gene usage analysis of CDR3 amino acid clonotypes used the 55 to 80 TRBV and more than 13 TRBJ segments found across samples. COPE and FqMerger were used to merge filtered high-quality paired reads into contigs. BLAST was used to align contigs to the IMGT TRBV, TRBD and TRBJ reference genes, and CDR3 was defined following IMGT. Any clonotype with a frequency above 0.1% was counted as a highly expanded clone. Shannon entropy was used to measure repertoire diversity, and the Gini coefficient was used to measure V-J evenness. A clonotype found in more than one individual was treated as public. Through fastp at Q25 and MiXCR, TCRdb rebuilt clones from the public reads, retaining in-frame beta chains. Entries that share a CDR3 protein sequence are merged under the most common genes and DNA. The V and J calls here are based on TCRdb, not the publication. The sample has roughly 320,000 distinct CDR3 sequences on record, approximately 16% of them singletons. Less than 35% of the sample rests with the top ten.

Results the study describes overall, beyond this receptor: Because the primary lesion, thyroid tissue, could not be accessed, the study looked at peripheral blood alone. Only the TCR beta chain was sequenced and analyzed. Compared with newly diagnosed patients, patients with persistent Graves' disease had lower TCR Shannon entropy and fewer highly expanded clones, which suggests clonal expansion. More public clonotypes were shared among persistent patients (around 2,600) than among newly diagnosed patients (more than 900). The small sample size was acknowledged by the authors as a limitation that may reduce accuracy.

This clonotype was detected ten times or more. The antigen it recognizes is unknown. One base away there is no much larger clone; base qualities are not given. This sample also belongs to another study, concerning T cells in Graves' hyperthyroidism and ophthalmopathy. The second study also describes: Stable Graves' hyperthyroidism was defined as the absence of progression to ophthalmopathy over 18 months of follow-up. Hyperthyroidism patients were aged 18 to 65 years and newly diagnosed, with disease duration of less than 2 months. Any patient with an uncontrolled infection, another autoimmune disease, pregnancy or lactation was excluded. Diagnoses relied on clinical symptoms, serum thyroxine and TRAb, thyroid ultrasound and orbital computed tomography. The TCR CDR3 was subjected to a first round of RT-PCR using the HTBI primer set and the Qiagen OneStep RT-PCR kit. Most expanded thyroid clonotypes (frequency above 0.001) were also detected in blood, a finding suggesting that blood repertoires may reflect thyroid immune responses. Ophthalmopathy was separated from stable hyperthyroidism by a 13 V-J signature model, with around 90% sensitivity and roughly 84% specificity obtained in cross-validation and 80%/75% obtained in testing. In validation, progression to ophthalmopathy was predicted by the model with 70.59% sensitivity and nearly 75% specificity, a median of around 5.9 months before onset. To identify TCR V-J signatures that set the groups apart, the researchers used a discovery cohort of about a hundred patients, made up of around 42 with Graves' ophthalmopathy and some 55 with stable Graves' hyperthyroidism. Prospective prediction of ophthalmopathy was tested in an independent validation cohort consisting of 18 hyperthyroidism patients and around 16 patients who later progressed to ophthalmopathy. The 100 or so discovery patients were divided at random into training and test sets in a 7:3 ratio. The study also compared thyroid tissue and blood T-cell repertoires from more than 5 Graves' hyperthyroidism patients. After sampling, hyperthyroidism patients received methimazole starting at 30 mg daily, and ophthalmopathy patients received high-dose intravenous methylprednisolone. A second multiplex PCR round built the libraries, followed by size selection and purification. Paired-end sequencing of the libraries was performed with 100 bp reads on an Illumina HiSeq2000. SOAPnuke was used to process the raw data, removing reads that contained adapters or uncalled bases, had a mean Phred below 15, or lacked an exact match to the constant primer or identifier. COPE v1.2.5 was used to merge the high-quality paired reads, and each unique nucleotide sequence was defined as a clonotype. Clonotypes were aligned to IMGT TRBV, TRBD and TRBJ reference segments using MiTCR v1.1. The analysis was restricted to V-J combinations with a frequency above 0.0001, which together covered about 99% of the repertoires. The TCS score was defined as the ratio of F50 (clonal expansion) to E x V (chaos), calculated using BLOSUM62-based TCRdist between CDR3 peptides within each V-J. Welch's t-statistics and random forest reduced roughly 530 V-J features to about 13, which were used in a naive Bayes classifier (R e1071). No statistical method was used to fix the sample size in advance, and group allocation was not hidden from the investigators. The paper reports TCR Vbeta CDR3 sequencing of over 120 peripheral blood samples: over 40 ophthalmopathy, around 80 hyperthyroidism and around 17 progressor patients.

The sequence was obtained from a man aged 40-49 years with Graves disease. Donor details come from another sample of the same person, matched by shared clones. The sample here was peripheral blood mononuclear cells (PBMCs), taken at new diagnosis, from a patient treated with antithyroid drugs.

The CDR3 region has the sequence CASSPLDSDAFF. The nucleotides read TGTGCCAGCTCACCACTGGACAGCGACGCTTTCTTT. Recombination connected TRBV18 to TRBJ1-1; TRBD1 could be the D gene, as 6 bases match. V is shortened by 1 base, J by 11 bases, and the region joining them spans 11 bases. The CDR3 goes from the cysteine to the phenylalanine over 12 residues. Of the read, only the CDR3 DNA is kept; its 36 bases are in frame from base 1. For CDR1 and CDR2, the germline V gene lists KGHSH and LQKENI.